This T cell receptor (beta chain) was sequenced in a study of cytomegalovirus exposure and HLA in healthy donors. Points from the study as a whole: Using the classifier, cytomegalovirus status was reportedly diagnosed with high specificity and sensitivity. There were some public TCRs occurring in many donors, but most TCR sequences were rare.

Only in-frame clones appear in the TCRdb table, and some are missing; sequencing was by immunoSEQ multiplex PCR. The profile covers some 84,000 clones, with approximately 90% appearing a single time and approximately 2.2% taken by the ten largest. For this clone: The target antigen is unknown.

The germline V gene encodes CDR1 SGHDN and CDR2 FVKESK. The CDR3 covers 13 residues. Trimming removed 4 bases at V and 3 bases at J, with 8 bases between. Source material: PBMCs. J is TRBJ2-3 and V is TRBV14; D not certain. This sequence was found in a man aged 25 to 40 in good health and CMV-seronegative. CDR3: CASSPLETDTQYF. CDR3 coding DNA: TGTGCCAGCAGCCCTCTTGAGACAGATACGCAGTATTTT.